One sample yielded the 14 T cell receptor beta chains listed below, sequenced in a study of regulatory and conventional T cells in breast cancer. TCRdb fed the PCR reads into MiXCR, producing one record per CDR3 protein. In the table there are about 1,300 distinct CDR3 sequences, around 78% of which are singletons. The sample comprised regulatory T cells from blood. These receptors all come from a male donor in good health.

CDR3: CASSQQRGYEQYF. CDR3 bases: TGCGCCAGCAGCCAGCAACGGGGGTACGAGCAGTACTTC. The chain combines TRBV4-1 with TRBJ2-7; a weak D match, TRBD2 (6 bases). The germline V gene has CDR1 MGHRA and CDR2 YSYEKL. Trimming took 3 bases from V and 4 from J, leaving 10 bases between them. The CDR3 sequence is 13 residues long.

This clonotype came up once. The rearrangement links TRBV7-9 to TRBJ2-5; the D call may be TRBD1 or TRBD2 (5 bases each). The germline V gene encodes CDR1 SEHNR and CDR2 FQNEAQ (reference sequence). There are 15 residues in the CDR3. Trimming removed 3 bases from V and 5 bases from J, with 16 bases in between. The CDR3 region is CASSFGARRRETQYF. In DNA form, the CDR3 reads TGTGCCAGCAGCTTTGGGGCCAGGCGGAGGGAGACCCAGTACTTC.

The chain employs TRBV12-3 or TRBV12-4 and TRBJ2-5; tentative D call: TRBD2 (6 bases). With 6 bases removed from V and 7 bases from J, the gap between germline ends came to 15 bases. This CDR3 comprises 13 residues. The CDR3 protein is CASRGPPGGTQYF. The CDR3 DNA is TGTGCCAGCAGAGGGCCCCCCGGGGGGACCCAGTACTTC.

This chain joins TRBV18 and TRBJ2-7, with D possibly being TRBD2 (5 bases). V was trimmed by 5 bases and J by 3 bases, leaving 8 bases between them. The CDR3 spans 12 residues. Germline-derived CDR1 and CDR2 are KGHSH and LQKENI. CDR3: CASSAGNYEQYF. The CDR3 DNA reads TGTGCCAGCTCAGCGGGTAACTACGAGCAGTACTTC.

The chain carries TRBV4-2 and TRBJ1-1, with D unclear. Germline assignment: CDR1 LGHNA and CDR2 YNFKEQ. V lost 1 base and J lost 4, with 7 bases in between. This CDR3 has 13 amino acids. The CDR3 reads CASSQVSSTEAFF. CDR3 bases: TGTGCCAGCAGCCAAGTTTCGAGCACTGAAGCTTTCTTT.

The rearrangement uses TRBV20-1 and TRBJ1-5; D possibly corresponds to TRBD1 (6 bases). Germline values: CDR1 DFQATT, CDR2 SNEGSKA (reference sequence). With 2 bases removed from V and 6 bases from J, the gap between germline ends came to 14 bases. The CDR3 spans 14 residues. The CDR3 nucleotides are TGCAGTGCTAGAACACAGGGAAAGGGTCAGCCCCAGCATTTT. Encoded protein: CSARTQGKGQPQHF.

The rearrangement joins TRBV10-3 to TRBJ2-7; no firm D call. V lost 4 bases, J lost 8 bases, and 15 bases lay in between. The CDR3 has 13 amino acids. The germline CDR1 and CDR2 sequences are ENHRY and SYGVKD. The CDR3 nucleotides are TGTGCCATCAGTGGGGGATCCATGCAGAAGCAGTACTTC. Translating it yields CAISGGSMQKQYF.

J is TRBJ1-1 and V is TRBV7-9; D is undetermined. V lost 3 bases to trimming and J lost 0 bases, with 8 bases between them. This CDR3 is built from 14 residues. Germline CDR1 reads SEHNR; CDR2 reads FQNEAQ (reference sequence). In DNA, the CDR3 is TGTGCCAGCAGCTTCACCGTCGTGAACACTGAAGCTTTCTTT. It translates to CASSFTVVNTEAFF. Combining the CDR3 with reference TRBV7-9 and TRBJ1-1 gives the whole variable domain DTGVSQNPRHKITKRGQNVTFRCDPISEHNRLYWYRQTLGQGPEFLTYFQNEAQLEKSRLLSDRFSAERPKGSFSTLEIQRTEQGDSAMYLCASSFTVVNTEAFFGQGTRLTVV.

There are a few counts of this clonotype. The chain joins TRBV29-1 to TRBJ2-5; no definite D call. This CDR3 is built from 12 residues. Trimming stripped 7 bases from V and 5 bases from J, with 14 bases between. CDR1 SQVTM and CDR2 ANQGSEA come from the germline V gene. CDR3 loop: CSARSGYETQYF. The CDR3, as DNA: TGCAGCGCGCGGTCCGGGTACGAGACCCAGTACTTC. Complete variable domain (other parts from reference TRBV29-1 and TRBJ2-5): SAVISQKPSRDICQRGTSLTIQCQVDSQVTMMFWYRQQPGQSLTLIATANQGSEATYESGFVIDKFPISRPNLTFSTLTVSNMSPEDSSIYLCSARSGYETQYFGPGTRLLVL.

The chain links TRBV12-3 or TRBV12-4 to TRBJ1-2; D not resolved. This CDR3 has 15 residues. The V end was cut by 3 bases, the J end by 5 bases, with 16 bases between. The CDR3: CASSFDFQNPYGYTF. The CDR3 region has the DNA TGTGCCAGCAGTTTTGACTTCCAGAACCCTTATGGCTACACCTTC.

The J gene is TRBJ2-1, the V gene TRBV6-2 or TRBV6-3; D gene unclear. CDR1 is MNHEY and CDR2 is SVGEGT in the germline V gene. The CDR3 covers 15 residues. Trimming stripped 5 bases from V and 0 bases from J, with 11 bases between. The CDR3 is CASSNRGSSYNEQFF. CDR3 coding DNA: TGTGCCAGCAGTAATCGTGGTAGCTCCTACAATGAGCAGTTCTTC.

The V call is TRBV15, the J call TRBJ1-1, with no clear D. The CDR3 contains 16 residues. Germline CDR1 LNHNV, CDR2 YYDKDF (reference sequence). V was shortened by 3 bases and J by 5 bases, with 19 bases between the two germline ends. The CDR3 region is CATSRDRWPPGTEAFF. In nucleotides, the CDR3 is TGTGCCACCAGCAGGGATAGGTGGCCGCCGGGAACTGAAGCTTTCTTT. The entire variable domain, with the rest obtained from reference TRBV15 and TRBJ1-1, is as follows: DAMVIQNPRYQVTQFGKPVTLSCSQTLNHNVMYWYQQKSSQAPKLLFHYYDKDFNNEADTPDNFQSRRPNTSFCFLDIRSPGLGDTAMYLCATSRDRWPPGTEAFFGQGTRLTVV.

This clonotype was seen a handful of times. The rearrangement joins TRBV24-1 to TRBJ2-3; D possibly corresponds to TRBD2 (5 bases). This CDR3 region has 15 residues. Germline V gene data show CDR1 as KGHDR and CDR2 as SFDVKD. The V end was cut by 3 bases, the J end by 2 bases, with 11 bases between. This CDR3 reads CATSDVRGATDTQYF. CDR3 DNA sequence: TGTGCCACCAGTGATGTACGGGGAGCCACAGATACGCAGTATTTT.

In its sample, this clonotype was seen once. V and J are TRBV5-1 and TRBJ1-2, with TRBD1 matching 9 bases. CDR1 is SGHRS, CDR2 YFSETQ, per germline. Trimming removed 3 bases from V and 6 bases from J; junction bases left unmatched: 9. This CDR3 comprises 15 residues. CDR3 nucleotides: TGCGCCAGCAGCTCCCCGGGACAGGGTATTAATGGCTACACCTTC. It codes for CASSSPGQGINGYTF.